Below are 32 T cell receptor beta chains sequenced from a single sample in a study of control samples from healthy donors and cancer patients. Repertoires were generated with immunoSEQ multiplex PCR, while TCRdb's copy carries only in-frame clones and drops some. Here the sample spans approximately 160,000 clones, 80% to 95% being singletons. The sample taken for sequencing was blood. These receptors were collected from a woman in her sixties in good health.

Points on this clone: At one end, the junction sequence differs from germline, possibly due to a read error. V and J are TRBV18 and TRBJ2-1; D is possibly TRBD1 (5 bases). The germline V gene has CDR1 KGHSH and CDR2 LQKENI. This CDR3 is 13 amino acids long. CDR3 nucleotides: TGTGCCAGCTCACAGGGGTCCTTCAATGAGCAGTTCTTC. Translated: CASSQGSFNEQFF.

This clone turned up a few times. The rearrangement uses TRBV2 and TRBJ1-1, with 8 positions matching TRBD1. Germline V lookup: CDR1 SNHLY, CDR2 FYNNEI. V shed 8 bases, J shed 6 bases, and the junction held 8 bases outside the gene matches. This CDR3 region has 13 residues. CDR3 amino acids: CASGQGGVAEAFF. In DNA form, the CDR3 reads TGTGCCAGCGGACAGGGCGGGGTAGCTGAAGCTTTCTTT.

This chain links TRBV19 with TRBJ2-6; D perhaps matches TRBD1 (6 bases). Germline V gene data show CDR1 as LNHDA and CDR2 as SQIVND (reference sequence). The V and J ends lost 6 bases and 0 bases respectively, with 15 bases between them. CDR3 length: 17 residues. CDR3 protein: CASSSGHKNSGANVLTF. The CDR3 bases are TGTGCCAGTAGCTCGGGACACAAAAACTCTGGGGCCAACGTCCTGACTTTC.

The chain joins TRBV5-8 to TRBJ2-3; 7 positions match TRBD2. CDR3 length equals 18 residues. The germline V gene has CDR1 SGHTS and CDR2 YDEGEE. V shed 0 bases and J 1 base; nucleotides not matched to a gene: 11. CDR3 in amino acids: CASSLAVRASGRTDTQYF. As DNA, the CDR3 is TGTGCCAGCAGCTTGGCCGTCCGGGCTAGCGGCCGCACAGATACGCAGTATTTT. Looking up the rest from reference TRBV5-8 and TRBJ2-3 gives the full variable domain: EAGVTQSPTHLIKTRGQQATLRCSPISGHTSVYWYQQALGLGLQFLLWYDEGEERNRGNFPPRFSGRQFPNYSSELNVNALELEDSALYLCASSLAVRASGRTDTQYFGPGTRLTVL.

This rearrangement joins TRBV10-3 to TRBJ2-7; D not resolved. CDR1 is ENHRY and CDR2 is SYGVKD in the germline V gene. There are 14 residues in the CDR3. V lost 6 bases and J lost 2, with 14 bases in between. The CDR3 sequence: CAIRPGTSTYEQYF. The DNA for the CDR3 is TGTGCCATCAGGCCGGGTACGTCCACCTACGAGCAGTACTTC.

The V and J genes are TRBV15 and TRBJ2-5; the D call may be TRBD1 or TRBD2 (5 bases each). CDR1 is LNHNV, CDR2 YYDKDF, per germline (reference sequence). V gave up 0 bases and J gave up 7 bases, with 15 bases separating them. The CDR3 runs to 15 residues. As DNA, the CDR3 is TGTGCCACCAGCAGAGATCCCGGGACGGCGGGGACCCAGTACTTC. Translation gives CATSRDPGTAGTQYF.

The rearrangement links TRBV2 to TRBJ1-4; D is perhaps TRBD1 (5 bases). Germline V CDR1 and CDR2: SNHLY, FYNNEI. The CDR3 extends over 15 amino acids. Trimming left V 2 bases short and J 0 bases short, with 7 bases between. The CDR3, as DNA: TGTGCCAGCAGTGAATTGACAGCAACTAATGAAAAACTGTTTTTT. It encodes CASSELTATNEKLFF.

Here the CDR3 DNA reads TGTGCCAGCAGTTACGCGGGGACTAACACCGGGGAGCTGTTTTTT. Residues: CASSYAGTNTGELFF. J is TRBJ2-2 and V is TRBV6-5, with D maybe TRBD2 (6 bases). Per germline, CDR1 MNHEY and CDR2 SVGAGI. The V and J ends lost 2 bases and 2 bases respectively, with 9 bases between them. CDR3 size: 15 residues.

As concerns this clone: Other DNA sequences in the sample encode the same CDR3. The CDR3 sequence is CASLASGGTDTQYF. The DNA for the CDR3 is TGTGCCAGCTTAGCTAGCGGGGGCACAGATACGCAGTATTTT. The rearrangement links TRBV6-5 to TRBJ2-3; 9 bases are a match to TRBD2. Germline V CDR1 and CDR2: MNHEY, SVGAGI. Germline trimming cut 8 bases from V and 1 base from J; bases unmatched to any gene: 4. The CDR3 has 14 residues.

V gene TRBV6-6 combines with J gene TRBJ2-4, with 7 bases lining up with TRBD1. Trimming at V came to 3 bases and at J to 14 bases, leaving 13 bases not matched to a gene. The germline V gene encodes CDR1 MNHNY and CDR2 SVGAGI (reference sequence). This CDR3 comprises 14 residues. CDR3 nucleotide sequence: TGTGCCAGCAGTTATCCCCCTCGAGGGGGCGGAGAGTACTTC. Protein sequence: CASSYPPRGGGEYF.

The chain links TRBV9 to TRBJ2-7; tentatively, D is TRBD1 (6 bases). The CDR3 extends over 15 amino acids. Looked up from germline, CDR1 is SGDLS and CDR2 is YYNGEE. V was shortened by 5 bases and J by 3 bases, with 18 bases between the two germline ends. The CDR3, as DNA: TGTGCCAGCAGTGCGTCAGGGGAGTCTTTCTACGAGCAGTACTTC. Protein sequence: CASSASGESFYEQYF.

CDR3 amino acids: CASSWTGTNEKLFF. The CDR3 coding sequence is TGTGCCAGCAGTTGGACAGGGACTAATGAAAAACTGTTTTTT. V usage is TRBV6-5 and J usage is TRBJ1-4; 8 bases are shared with TRBD1. CDR1 is MNHEY, CDR2 SVGAGI, per germline. The CDR3 runs 14 residues. V gave up 4 bases and J gave up 2 bases; unmatched junction bases: 0.

The rearrangement joins TRBV7-2 to TRBJ2-7; D is perhaps TRBD2 (6 bases). The CDR3 extends over 17 amino acids. Germline CDR1 is SGHTA and CDR2 is FQGNSA. Trimming took 5 bases from V and 6 from J, leaving 26 bases between them. CDR3 region: CASSPGVLRHPRSEQYF. The CDR3, as DNA: TGTGCCAGCAGCCCGGGGGTTTTAAGACATCCGAGGTCCGAGCAGTACTTC.

The chain couples TRBV5-4 to TRBJ2-3; tentative D call: TRBD1 (6 bases). CDR3 length: 14 residues. The V and J ends lost 4 bases and 4 bases respectively, with 13 bases between them. Germline CDR1 is SGHNT and CDR2 is YYREEE (reference sequence). The CDR3 is CASSINAGADTQYF. The CDR3, as DNA: TGTGCCAGCAGCATCAACGCAGGGGCAGATACGCAGTATTTT.

CDR3 protein: CASSRKYQETQYF. DNA for the CDR3: TGTGCCAGCAGTAGAAAATACCAAGAGACCCAGTACTTC. The chain has TRBV27 and TRBJ2-5; D gene uncertain. The CDR3 extends over 13 amino acids. The V end lost 5 bases, the J end lost 0 bases, and 7 bases lay between the germline ends. CDR1 and CDR2 from the germline V gene are MNHEY and SMNVEV (reference sequence).

The chain joins TRBV5-4 to TRBJ1-5; D is ambiguous. V lost 0 bases and J 7 bases, leaving 8 bases between the germline ends. The CDR3 is made up of 13 amino acids. Germline values: CDR1 SGHNT, CDR2 YYREEE (reference sequence). CDR3 loop: CASSLDEEQPQHF. The DNA for the CDR3 is TGTGCCAGCAGCTTGGACGAGGAACAGCCCCAGCATTTT. The variable domain in full, completed from reference TRBV5-4 and TRBJ1-5, reads ETGVTQSPTHLIKTRGQQVTLRCSSQSGHNTVSWYQQALGQGPQFIFQYYREEENGRGNFPPRFSGLQFPNYSSELNVNALELDDSALYLCASSLDEEQPQHFGDGTRLSIL.

J is TRBJ1-1 and V is TRBV19; 8 nucleotides match TRBD1. Trimming took 6 bases from V and 2 from J; bases not matched to a gene: 5. This CDR3 has 14 amino acids. Germline V gives CDR1 LNHDA, CDR2 SQIVND (reference sequence). CDR3 DNA sequence: TGTGCCAGTAGCATACAGGGGGTAAACACTGAAGCTTTCTTT. Translating gives CASSIQGVNTEAFF.

This clone was detected once. The chain recombines TRBV25-1 with TRBJ1-4; D gene ambiguous. CDR1 is MGHDK, CDR2 SYGVNS, per germline. The CDR3 runs to 12 residues. V was cut by 5 bases and J by 8 bases, with 9 bases left in between. The DNA for the CDR3 is TGTGCCAGCAGTAACACAAGAGAAAAACTGTTTTTT. This sequence encodes CASSNTREKLFF.

This clone was recorded once. Other DNA sequences in the same sample also yield this CDR3. The chain recombines TRBV4-2 with TRBJ2-7, with D perhaps matching TRBD2 (6 bases). CDR1 is LGHNA, CDR2 YNFKEQ, per germline. This CDR3 contains 13 residues. Trimming took off 2 bases at V and 5 bases at J, with 10 bases between the two ends. The CDR3 region is CASSQRGGDEQYF. CDR3 sequence (DNA): TGTGCCAGCAGCCAAAGGGGCGGGGACGAGCAGTACTTC.

Remarks on this clone: Other DNA sequences within the sample encode an identical CDR3. CDR3 residues: CASSYGGNQPQHF. The DNA for the CDR3 is TGTGCCAGCAGTTATGGGGGCAATCAGCCCCAGCATTTT. The V and J genes are TRBV6-5 and TRBJ1-5; D not resolved. Germline loops: CDR1 MNHEY, CDR2 SVGAGI. The CDR3 covers 13 residues. Deletions cut 3 bases from V and 2 bases from J, with 5 bases between.

This clone was counted once. Here the CDR3 reads CASSIQRGASYEQYF. The CDR3 region has the DNA TGTGCCAGTAGTATTCAGCGGGGGGCGTCCTACGAGCAGTACTTC. The V call is TRBV19, the J call TRBJ2-7; TRBD2 aligns across 9 bases. Trimming removed 3 bases from V and 1 base from J; junction bases left unmatched: 4. This CDR3 contains 15 residues. Germline CDR1 LNHDA, CDR2 SQIVND (reference sequence).

V and J are TRBV27 and TRBJ1-4, with 7 bases lining up with TRBD1. The CDR3 totals 16 residues. CDR1 and CDR2 (germline): MNHEY, SMNVEV (reference sequence). V shed 0 bases and J 5 bases; nucleotides not matched to a gene: 6. CDR3 coding DNA: TGTGCCAGCAGTTTATCGAGGACAGGCCTAAATGAAAAACTGTTTTTT. This codes for CASSLSRTGLNEKLFF.

This chain joins TRBV27 and TRBJ2-2; 7 nucleotides align to TRBD1. From germline, CDR1 is MNHEY and CDR2 SMNVEV (reference sequence). V shed 3 bases, J shed 1 base, and the junction held 17 bases outside the gene matches. This CDR3 is 20 amino acids long. The CDR3 spells CASSLSLGQRLLLNTGELFF. The DNA of the CDR3 is TGTGCCAGCAGTTTGAGTCTGGGACAGCGATTATTACTGAACACCGGGGAGCTGTTTTTT.

This chain links TRBV5-1 with TRBJ2-3; 11 bases map to TRBD2. CDR1 SGHRS and CDR2 YFSETQ come from the germline V gene. After removal of 3 bases from V and 0 bases from J, the junction contained 3 bases not matched to a gene. This CDR3 region has 16 residues. The CDR3 coding sequence is TGCGCCAGCAGCTCCCTAGCGGGGGGAAGCACAGATACGCAGTATTTT. It encodes CASSSLAGGSTDTQYF.

The chain joins TRBV7-9 to TRBJ2-1, with D perhaps TRBD1 (7 bases). CDR1 is SEHNR and CDR2 is FQNEAQ in the germline V gene (reference sequence). Trimming stripped 5 bases from V and 9 bases from J, with 17 bases between. The CDR3 is made up of 14 amino acids. The CDR3 region is CASSRGQGGREQFF. CDR3 coding DNA: TGTGCCAGCAGCCGAGGGCAGGGGGGCCGTGAGCAGTTCTTC.

This sequence joins TRBV5-1 and TRBJ1-6, with a weak D call TRBD1 (6 bases). From germline, CDR1 is SGHRS and CDR2 YFSETQ. The CDR3 is 19 amino acids. V lost 2 bases to trimming and J lost 0 bases, with 18 bases between them. CDR3 residues: CASSLGGQYRSSYNSPLHF. DNA of the CDR3: TGCGCCAGCAGCTTAGGGGGACAATATCGGAGCTCCTATAATTCACCCCTCCACTTT.

The chain combines TRBV19 with TRBJ2-1; 16 nucleotides match TRBD2. The V and J ends lost 5 bases and 2 bases, in that order; junction bases with no gene match: 6. Germline CDR1 reads LNHDA; CDR2 reads SQIVND (reference sequence). This CDR3 spans 18 amino acids. The CDR3: CASSPGLAGGSAYNEQFF. The CDR3 DNA reads TGTGCCAGTAGTCCGGGACTAGCGGGGGGGTCGGCCTACAATGAGCAGTTCTTC.

This clone appeared a single time. V and J are TRBV3-1 (or the pseudogene TRBV3-2) and TRBJ2-1; TRBD1 agrees at 7 bases. Germline V CDR1 and CDR2: LGHDT, YNNKEL (reference sequence). V was clipped by 1 base and J by 5 bases; unmatched bases: 5. This CDR3 is 15 amino acids long. The CDR3 DNA follows: TGTGCCAGCAGCCAAGCAGTGACAGGGCACAATGAGCAGTTCTTC. Its translation is CASSQAVTGHNEQFF.

In regard to this clone: The identical CDR3 is also encoded by other nucleotide sequences in the sample. V is TRBV7-2 and J is TRBJ1-1; 7 bases fit TRBD1. CDR3 length equals 15 residues. Germline CDR1 is SGHTA and CDR2 is FQGNSA. Losses at the gene ends were 5 bases for V and 2 bases for J; bases not matched to a gene: 8. DNA for the CDR3: TGTGCCAGCAGCCTGGGGGACAGAAGAAACACTGAAGCTTTCTTT. It codes for CASSLGDRRNTEAFF.

This chain connects TRBV12-5 to TRBJ1-2; no clear D. Germline V gene sequence: CDR1 LGHNT, CDR2 FRNRAP. With 3 bases removed from V and 8 bases from J, the gap between germline ends came to 13 bases. The CDR3 contains 13 residues. CDR3 sequence reads: CASGLPGIEGYTF. The CDR3 region has the DNA TGTGCTAGTGGTTTACCCGGGATAGAGGGCTACACCTTC.

This chain joins TRBV2 and TRBJ1-6, with D unclear. The germline CDR1 and CDR2 sequences are SNHLY and FYNNEI. V was trimmed by 8 bases and J by 0 bases, leaving 14 bases between them. The CDR3 is 16 amino acids. The CDR3 sequence: CASRRSLSSYNSPLHF. CDR3 nucleotide sequence: TGTGCCAGCCGAAGATCTCTCAGCTCCTATAATTCACCCCTCCACTTT.

This clone was found once. The chain carries TRBV12-3 or TRBV12-4 and TRBJ1-1; weak D call: TRBD1 (5 bases). CDR3 length: 13 amino acids. V lost 3 bases to trimming and J lost 6 bases, with 11 bases between them. CDR3 coding DNA: TGTGCCAGCAGTTTCGGGGGGAGTTCTGAAGCTTTCTTT. It is translated as CASSFGGSSEAFF.